These T cell receptor beta chains were read from a single sample in a study of T-cell reconstitution after alpha-beta-depleted transplantation in children. TCRdb redid the calling of the PCR reads with MiXCR, one entry per CDR3 protein. Of about 490,000 distinct CDR3 sequences in the sample, over 9.5% are singletons; the top ten hold 2%. The starting material was PBMCs, obtained before TCRalphabeta/CD19-depleted stem cell transplant. The receptor set was obtained from a child aged 2-15 years with inherited bone marrow failure, due to receive a stem cell transplant. Each CDR3 is given with its conserved first and last residue. Some rows mark clone size as missing; the rest say once, few, many or name a class of expanded clone.

V gene	clone size	J gene	CDR3 protein
TRBV27	many	TRBJ2-7	CASSPITASYEQYF
TRBV4-1	many	TRBJ2-1	CASSLPLPNEQFF
TRBV12-3/TRBV12-4	many	TRBJ2-6	CASSLMISGANVLTF
TRBV11-2	.	TRBJ2-1	CASSKIAGFRVNEQFF
TRBV5-6	many	TRBJ2-1	CASSYLGRGLNVF
TRBV4-1	.	TRBJ2-7	CASSQDALGGRDEQYF
TRBV5-4	many	TRBJ2-1	CASRETLAGEKNEQFF
TRBV10-2	many	TRBJ2-1	CASTVGMGSGRFNEQFF
TRBV30	.	TRBJ2-7	CASGQRRTATYEQYF
TRBV29-1	many	TRBJ2-1	CSVVGLAGGSYYNEQFF
TRBV5-1	many	TRBJ2-5	CASRVEQETQYF
TRBV18	many	TRBJ2-5	CASSRSGSDETQYF
TRBV12-3/TRBV12-4	many	TRBJ2-7	CASRPGLDSKQYF
TRBV11-2	few	TRBJ2-2	CASSLGGGSGTGELFF
TRBV20-1	few	TRBJ1-6	CSAREGINSPLHF
TRBV6-4	.	TRBJ2-1	CASSRLGLAGGGYNEQFF
TRBV4-3	.	TRBJ2-7	CASSPRYVAGDPPYEQYF
TRBV20-1	.	TRBJ2-3	CSARSTSGSTDTQYF
TRBV29-1	many	TRBJ2-3	CSALAGGPDTQYF
TRBV5-1	few	TRBJ1-1	CASSYTGLTEAFF
TRBV15	many	TRBJ2-7	CATSREQATSEQYF
TRBV28	many	TRBJ2-1	CASNEGLSYNEQFF
TRBV6-5	many	TRBJ2-1	CASSYPSAGGEQFF
TRBV2	many	TRBJ2-2	CASSRTSGVLNTGELFF
TRBV20-1	many	TRBJ1-2	CSARGTGANYGYTF
TRBV5-1	few	TRBJ2-2	CASSFGLAGEAGELFF
TRBV4-3	many	TRBJ2-1	CASSQEGLAGSNEQFF
TRBV4-2	many	TRBJ2-7	CASSPVGPGTSGSYEQYF
TRBV20-1	many	TRBJ2-7	CSATKFGIYEQYF
TRBV5-6	many	TRBJ2-7	CASSFVSKSSYEQYF
TRBV7-2	many	TRBJ2-2	CASSFRVLSGELFF
TRBV13	.	TRBJ2-7	CASSFDRSPYEQYF
TRBV7-9	many	TRBJ2-3	CASSLEITDTQYF
TRBV5-1	many	TRBJ2-7	CASSSLAPYEQYF
TRBV5-1	few	TRBJ2-7	CASSTQREVAYEQYF
TRBV20-1	many	TRBJ2-3	CSASGSLDYTDTQYF
TRBV27	.	TRBJ2-4	CASSVGTLAKNIQYF
TRBV4-1	many	TRBJ2-7	CASSQEPGQVNYEQYF
TRBV18	.	TRBJ2-6	CASSAGAGANVLTF
TRBV18	.	TRBJ2-1	CASSPLVHHNEQFF
TRBV27	many	TRBJ1-2	CASSNKAREVIYGYTF
TRBV15	many	TRBJ2-3	CATSSPYGRGALRDTQYF
TRBV14	many	TRBJ2-1	CASSQFLAGGKNNEQFF
TRBV7-9	few	TRBJ1-4	CASSSDRTGALNEKLFF
TRBV20-1	many	TRBJ1-2	CSAKRTDGYTF
TRBV28	many	TRBJ2-6	CASKQGAVKTSGANVLTF
TRBV27	many	TRBJ2-1	CASSSPGAGYNEQFF
TRBV15	many	TRBJ2-5	CATSRAHPSETQYF
TRBV7-9	many	TRBJ1-2	CASSLGGDGYGYTF
TRBV7-9	.	TRBJ1-3	CASSPSPQALAGNTIYF
TRBV20-1	.	TRBJ2-4	CSALARGDIQYF
TRBV5-1	few	TRBJ2-6	CASSYSLFRQGRRDGANVLTF
TRBV21-1	.	TRBJ2-1	CASSGPGLPYNEQFF
TRBV3-1	many	TRBJ2-7	CASSQDWTGVEQYF
TRBV7-9	few	TRBJ2-3	CASSLEGFEDTQYF
TRBV11-3	.	TRBJ1-2	CASSLRMQGGYGYTF
TRBV20-1	many	TRBJ1-5	CSANQGLRAQHF
TRBV30	many	TRBJ2-3	CAWRVRQGGFGTQYF
TRBV20-1	.	TRBJ2-6	CSARDGRPSGANVLTF